A selection of T cell receptor beta chains follows, all from one sample in a study of technical replicates of blood from several donors. Assay used: immunoSEQ multiplex PCR; TCRdb lists only in-frame clones, some missing. In the table there are tens of thousands of clones, approximately 90% of which are singletons. Material: PBMCs. Every receptor here comes from a human donor in good health. Some clones in this sample may be carry-over from other donors' samples. Both conserved end residues are trimmed from each CDR3. Fields, in order: J gene, V gene, CDR3 protein.

TRBJ1-3	TRBV6-6	ASCQPSRISGNTIY
TRBJ1-1	TRBV10-1	ASHEAF
TRBJ1-2	TRBV6-1	ASSEVARTAGYT
TRBJ2-1	TRBV11-3	ASSLESSSNEQF
TRBJ1-1	TRBV11-3	ASSFALNTEAF
TRBJ2-2	TRBV11-3	ASSVGQGANTGELF
TRBJ2-7	TRBV5-5	ASSFRSLLPGLDYEQY
TRBJ2-1	TRBV7-3	ASSVNGGTAYNEQF
TRBJ2-7	TRBV4-1	ASSALSAGVPYEQY
TRBJ2-2	TRBV7-3	ASSLGTGLTGELF
TRBJ1-3	TRBV5-1	ASSSSQGARGNTIY
TRBJ2-5	TRBV7-9	ASSFGTGGQKTQY
TRBJ2-1	TRBV7-7	ASSLGTTYNEQF
TRBJ1-6	TRBV5-4	ASSLVQGNSPLH
TRBJ1-2	TRBV6-4	ASSAGQGGYGYT
TRBJ2-7	TRBV7-8	ASTHRRQAGVEQY
TRBJ2-3	TRBV10-2	ASKGSSGGPDTQY
TRBJ2-1	TRBV5-1	ASSLSGGYNEQF
TRBJ2-7	TRBV19	ASSISFGPYEQY
TRBJ2-7	TRBV6-5	ASSLSGRDEQY
TRBJ1-1	TRBV9	ASSVSGAGEAF
TRBJ2-5	TRBV5-4	ASSDRTSGETQY
TRBJ2-1	TRBV5-1	ASSLGNSGGAYNEQF
TRBJ2-7	TRBV6-1	ASSEKEGPIDFYEQY
TRBJ2-7	TRBV7-2	ASSPSGMGSYEQY
TRBJ1-3	TRBV9	ASSVNGISGNTIY
TRBJ2-7	TRBV7-8	ASSLNSGGGVEQY
TRBJ2-7	TRBV29-1	SVERLAGGYEQY
TRBJ1-3	TRBV30	ALGVISGNTIY
TRBJ2-1	TRBV20-1	SANREYEQF
TRBJ1-5	TRBV10-3	AISLGQGVGQPQH
TRBJ1-6	TRBV2	ASRAGPYNSPLH
TRBJ2-7	TRBV5-1	ASSRLTGNSYEQY
TRBJ2-3	TRBV7-3	ASSAAGGWKTDTQY
TRBJ2-5	TRBV4-2	ASSQIAGRETQY